This T cell receptor beta chain was profiled in a study of OX40 agonist ivuxolimab in advanced cancers. Study background: Mean age approximately 59 years, range 23 to 79; around 80% male. Three patients got partial responses; one had hepatocellular carcinoma and two had cutaneous melanoma. Study conclusions and caveats: The average count of expanded clones was higher among CD8+ T cells than among CD4+.

Patients were ineligible given autoimmune disease history or systemic immunosuppression. TCRdb's table, derived via immunoSEQ multiplex PCR, lists solely in-frame clones and lacks some. The sample contains 70,000 or so clones, approximately 90% of which appear only once. Concerning this clone itself: Its antigen is undetermined.

The CDR3 has 15 amino acids. Germline lookup yields CDR1 PRHDT and CDR2 FYEKMQ (reference sequence). V was clipped by 5 bases and J by 0 bases, with 14 bases between them. The sequencing used CD4+ or CD8+ T cells sorted from blood, collected in a trial of the OX40 agonist ivuxolimab. This sequence originates from an adult with an advanced solid tumor such as melanoma, head and neck, liver or kidney cancer. The chain links TRBV13 to TRBJ2-7; weak D call: TRBD2 (5 bases). In DNA form, the CDR3 reads TGTGCCAGCAGCCCGCCGACGGGGAACTCCTACGAGCAGTACTTC. This codes for CASSPPTGNSYEQYF.